A selection of T cell receptor beta chains follows, all from one sample in a study of blood T cell repertoires in COVID-19. Using immunoSEQ multiplex PCR, the repertoire was profiled, and TCRdb retains in-frame clones only, with some absent. This table has 120,000 to 150,000 clones, around 87% appearing once. Sequenced: peripheral blood. These receptors all stem from a middle-aged man who had recovered from COVID-19. Each CDR3 is given with its conserved first and last residue. The order of the fields is clone size, D gene, J gene, V gene, CDR3 DNA, CDR3 protein. The D gene is left open where the match is weak. Rows may omit the clone size; those that give it use once, few, many or a size class.

size: NA
D: NA
J: TRBJ1-2
V: TRBV4-2
DNA: TGTGCCAGCAGCCAGGACGGACAGAGGAGCGGCTACACCTTC
CDR3: CASSQDGQRSGYTF

size: NA
D: TRBD1
J: TRBJ2-1
V: TRBV7-2
DNA: TGTGCCAGCAGCTATCGGACAGGGGGCGCTGGAACCTACAATGAGCAGTTCTTC
CDR3: CASSYRTGGAGTYNEQFF

size: NA
D: TRBD1
J: TRBJ2-7
V: TRBV19
DNA: TGTGCCAGTAGCCCCCGGGACAGGGACACTAGAGAGCAGTACTTC
CDR3: CASSPRDRDTREQYF

size: NA
D: NA
J: TRBJ2-2
V: TRBV9
DNA: TGTGCCAGCAGCGTAGCGACACGGGGGAACACCGGGGAGCTGTTTTTT
CDR3: CASSVATRGNTGELFF

size: NA
D: NA
J: TRBJ2-2
V: TRBV5-1
DNA: TGCGCCAGCAGCTTGGGCCAGGGAGGTACCGGGGAGCTGTTTTTT
CDR3: CASSLGQGGTGELFF

size: NA
D: NA
J: TRBJ1-1
V: TRBV5-1
DNA: TGCGCCAGCAGCCTGCGTACAGGGACACTACAAACCATGGTAAGCACTGAAGCTTTCTTT
CDR3: CASSLRTGTLQTMVSTEAFF

size: NA
D: NA
J: TRBJ2-2
V: TRBV29-1
DNA: TGCAGCGTTGCGCCACCGCGGGGCACCGGGGAGCTGTTTTTT
CDR3: CSVAPPRGTGELFF

size: once
D: TRBD1
J: TRBJ1-2
V: TRBV7-2
DNA: TGTGCCAGCAGCTTAACAGGGGGCCTCAGTAACTATGGCTACACCTTC
CDR3: CASSLTGGLSNYGYTF

size: NA
D: TRBD2
J: TRBJ2-5
V: TRBV7-2
DNA: TGTGCCAGCCGGGAGAACGGACTAGATGGTGAGACCCAGTACTTC
CDR3: CASRENGLDGETQYF

size: NA
D: TRBD1
J: TRBJ2-2
V: TRBV13
DNA: TGTGCCAGCAGCTTAACTAGGGACAGGGGTTCCACCGGGGAGCTGTTTTTT
CDR3: CASSLTRDRGSTGELFF

size: NA
D: TRBD2
J: TRBJ2-2
V: TRBV6-5
DNA: TGTGCCAGCAGCACCCTGGGGGGGGAAACCGGGGAGCTGTTTTTT
CDR3: CASSTLGGETGELFF

size: NA
D: TRBD1
J: TRBJ1-1
V: TRBV4-3
DNA: TGCGCCAGCAGCCCGACAGGGACCACTGAAGCTTTCTTT
CDR3: CASSPTGTTEAFF

size: NA
D: TRBD2
J: TRBJ2-3
V: TRBV5-6
DNA: TGTGCCAGCAGGGAGATAGCGGGGGTAACAGATACGCAGTATTTT
CDR3: CASREIAGVTDTQYF

size: NA
D: TRBD1
J: TRBJ2-7
V: TRBV11-2
DNA: TGTGCCAGCACCCTCACCGGGACAGGGTCCTTCGAGCAGTACTTC
CDR3: CASTLTGTGSFEQYF

size: once
D: NA
J: TRBJ1-2
V: TRBV4-1
DNA: TGCGCCAGCAGCCAAGATCGAGCTTCTAACTATGGCTACACCTTC
CDR3: CASSQDRASNYGYTF

size: NA
D: NA
J: TRBJ1-5
V: TRBV5-1
DNA: TGCGCCAGCAGCTTGAACGGGGAGCCCCAGCATTTT
CDR3: CASSLNGEPQHF

size: NA
D: NA
J: TRBJ2-7
V: TRBV6-5
DNA: TGTGCCAGTAGCGGGACAGCCTACGAGCAGTACTTC
CDR3: CASSGTAYEQYF

size: NA
D: NA
J: TRBJ1-2
V: TRBV2
DNA: TGTGCCAGCAGTGCGACACCGAACTATGGCTACACCTTC
CDR3: CASSATPNYGYTF

size: NA
D: NA
J: TRBJ2-5
V: TRBV9
DNA: TGTGCCAGCAGCGTAGTCTGGGGCCCACAAGAGACCCAGTACTTC
CDR3: CASSVVWGPQETQYF

size: NA
D: NA
J: TRBJ1-5
V: TRBV19
DNA: TGTGCCAGTAACAGGGAGCGTCAGCCCCAGCATTTT
CDR3: CASNRERQPQHF

size: NA
D: NA
J: TRBJ1-6
V: TRBV18
DNA: TGTGCCAGCTCAAAGAACAGGGAACAGAATTCACCCCTCCACTTT
CDR3: CASSKNREQNSPLHF

size: NA
D: NA
J: TRBJ1-1
V: TRBV27
DNA: TGTGCCAGCAGTTTCCCTGGGGCAAACACTGAAGCTTTCTTT
CDR3: CASSFPGANTEAFF

size: NA
D: NA
J: TRBJ2-2
V: TRBV30
DNA: TGTGCCTGGAGGATCCAGGGGCGTAGCGGGGAGCTGTTTTTT
CDR3: CAWRIQGRSGELFF

size: NA
D: NA
J: TRBJ1-2
V: TRBV5-1
DNA: TGCGCCAGCAGCCCCTACCCGGACAGCTATGGCTACACCTTC
CDR3: CASSPYPDSYGYTF

size: NA
D: TRBD1
J: TRBJ1-1
V: TRBV6-5
DNA: TGTGCCAGCAGTTCGCAGGGGGTGAACACTGAAGCTTTCTTT
CDR3: CASSSQGVNTEAFF

size: once
D: NA
J: TRBJ1-1
V: TRBV6-1
DNA: TGTGCCAGCAGTGAGAACAGGGTACAATGGAACACTGAAGCTTTCTTT
CDR3: CASSENRVQWNTEAFF

size: NA
D: NA
J: TRBJ2-7
V: TRBV27
DNA: TGTGCCAGCAGTCCCGGCCGGGGATCCTACGAGCAGTACTTC
CDR3: CASSPGRGSYEQYF

size: NA
D: TRBD1
J: TRBJ1-1
V: TRBV11-2
DNA: TGTGCCAGCAGCTCATGGATACAGGGGGACTACACTGAAGCTTTCTTT
CDR3: CASSSWIQGDYTEAFF

size: NA
D: NA
J: TRBJ2-3
V: TRBV5-1
DNA: TGCGCCAGCAGCTTGGAAGGGAGATTGGTCGGGACAGATACGCAGTATTTT
CDR3: CASSLEGRLVGTDTQYF

size: NA
D: NA
J: TRBJ1-1
V: TRBV27
DNA: TGTGCCAGCAGTTTAGTACAGGTGAGCACTGAAGCTTTCTTT
CDR3: CASSLVQVSTEAFF

size: NA
D: NA
J: TRBJ2-1
V: TRBV6-5
DNA: TGTGCCAGCAGTATCCAGGGGCCCTACAATGAGCAGTTCTTC
CDR3: CASSIQGPYNEQFF

size: NA
D: TRBD1
J: TRBJ1-1
V: TRBV7-2
DNA: TGTGCCAGCAGCTTAGATGTCAGGGGGGTAACTGAAGCTTTCTTT
CDR3: CASSLDVRGVTEAFF

size: NA
D: TRBD2
J: TRBJ2-2
V: TRBV9
DNA: TGTGCCAGCAACGGGGGGTCCGGGGAGCTGTTTTTT
CDR3: CASNGGSGELFF

size: NA
D: NA
J: TRBJ1-2
V: TRBV2
DNA: TGTGCCAGCAGTGACTCCTATGGCTACACCTTC
CDR3: CASSDSYGYTF

size: NA
D: NA
J: TRBJ2-7
V: TRBV19
DNA: TGTGCCAGTAGTATGACCTCCGGGGTCCGCGAGCAGTACTTC
CDR3: CASSMTSGVREQYF

size: NA
D: TRBD1
J: TRBJ1-6
V: TRBV2
DNA: TGTGCCAGCAGGCTTACTACAGGGGGTCAATATAATTCACCCCTCCACTTT
CDR3: CASRLTTGGQYNSPLHF

size: NA
D: NA
J: TRBJ1-1
V: TRBV27
DNA: TGTGCCAGCAGTTTACTCTCGGACACTGAAGCTTTCTTT
CDR3: CASSLLSDTEAFF

size: NA
D: TRBD1
J: TRBJ1-6
V: TRBV9
DNA: TGTGCCAGCAGCGTCGGGACAGCCTATAATTCACCCCTCCACTTT
CDR3: CASSVGTAYNSPLHF

size: NA
D: TRBD1
J: TRBJ2-7
V: TRBV12-5
DNA: TGTGCTAGTGGTTTGGCGTGGGGACAGGGGCTCACGGAGCAGTACTTC
CDR3: CASGLAWGQGLTEQYF

size: NA
D: TRBD1
J: TRBJ2-7
V: TRBV4-1
DNA: TGCGCCAGCAGCCTTGGACAGGGAACCTTTGGCGAGCAGTACTTC
CDR3: CASSLGQGTFGEQYF

size: NA
D: NA
J: TRBJ1-1
V: TRBV5-4
DNA: TGTGCCAGCAGCTTGGGCAGACAGAACACTGAAGCTTTCTTT
CDR3: CASSLGRQNTEAFF

size: NA
D: NA
J: TRBJ2-1
V: TRBV24-1
DNA: TGTGCCACCAGTGCCAAAACAACGTACAATGAGCAGTTCTTC
CDR3: CATSAKTTYNEQFF

size: few
D: TRBD2
J: TRBJ2-5
V: TRBV6-2/TRBV6-3
DNA: TGTGCCAGCAGTTACTCAGTCGGAGCGGGGGGGCCGGGAGAGACCCAGTACTTC
CDR3: CASSYSVGAGGPGETQYF